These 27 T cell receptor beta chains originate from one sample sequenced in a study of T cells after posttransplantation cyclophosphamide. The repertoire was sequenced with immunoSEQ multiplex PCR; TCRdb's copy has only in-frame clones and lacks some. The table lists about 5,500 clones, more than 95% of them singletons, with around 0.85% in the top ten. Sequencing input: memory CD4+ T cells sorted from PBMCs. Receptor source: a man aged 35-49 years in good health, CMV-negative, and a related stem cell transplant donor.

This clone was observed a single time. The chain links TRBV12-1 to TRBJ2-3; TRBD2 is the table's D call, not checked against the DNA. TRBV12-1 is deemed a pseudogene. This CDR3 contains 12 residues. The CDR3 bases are TGTGCCCGAGAGGAATATGGAAATACGCAGTATTTT. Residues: CAREEYGNTQYF.

The CDR3 DNA reads TGTGCCAGTAGTCTCTTGGGTGGAGGGCAGCTGGTGTATGAGCAGTTCTTC. It is translated as CASSLLGGGQLVYEQFF. This sequence joins TRBV19 and TRBJ2-1; perhaps TRBD2 as D (6 bases). The CDR3 sequence is 17 residues long. The V and J ends lost 5 bases and 8 bases respectively, with 25 bases between them. Per the germline V gene, CDR1 is LNHDA and CDR2 is SQIVND (reference sequence).

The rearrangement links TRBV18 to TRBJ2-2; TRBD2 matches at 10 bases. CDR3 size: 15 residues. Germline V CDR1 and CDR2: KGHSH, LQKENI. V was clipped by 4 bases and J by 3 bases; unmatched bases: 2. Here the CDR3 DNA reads TGTGCCAGCTCACGACTAGCGGGTGACACCGGGGAGCTGTTTTTT. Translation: CASSRLAGDTGELFF.

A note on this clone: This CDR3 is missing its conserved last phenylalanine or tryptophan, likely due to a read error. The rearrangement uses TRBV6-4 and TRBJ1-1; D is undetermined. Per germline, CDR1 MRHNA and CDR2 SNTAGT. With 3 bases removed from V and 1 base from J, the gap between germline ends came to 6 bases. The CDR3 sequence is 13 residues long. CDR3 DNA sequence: TGTGCCAGCAGTGAAGGCAGGAACACTGAAGCTTTCCTT. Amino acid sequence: CASSEGRNTEAFL.

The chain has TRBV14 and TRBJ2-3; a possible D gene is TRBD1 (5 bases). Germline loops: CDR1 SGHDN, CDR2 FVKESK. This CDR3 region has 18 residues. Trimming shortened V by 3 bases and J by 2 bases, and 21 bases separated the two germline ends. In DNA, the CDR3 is TGTGCCAGCAGCCACTATCCTTCGCAACAGGTTTCCACAGATACGCAGTATTTT. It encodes CASSHYPSQQVSTDTQYF.

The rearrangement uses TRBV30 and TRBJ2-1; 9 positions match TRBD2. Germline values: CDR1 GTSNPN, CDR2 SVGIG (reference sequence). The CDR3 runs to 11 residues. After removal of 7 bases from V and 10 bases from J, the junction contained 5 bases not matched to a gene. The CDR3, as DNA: TGTGCCTATGGAGGACTAGCGGAGCAGTTCTTC. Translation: CAYGGLAEQFF.

In DNA form, the CDR3 reads TGTGCCAGCTCCTTAACCCCACGGACTTCGAACACCGGGGAGCTGTTTTTT. It encodes CASSLTPRTSNTGELFF. The chain recombines TRBV18 with TRBJ2-2; tentatively, D is TRBD2 (5 bases). Trimming removed 6 bases at V and 0 bases at J, with 17 bases between. Germline CDR1 KGHSH, CDR2 LQKENI. CDR3 size: 17 residues. The full variable domain, completed using reference TRBV18 and TRBJ2-2, is NAGVMQNPRHLVRRRGQEARLRCSPMKGHSHVYWYRQLPEEGLKFMVYLQKENIIDESGMPKERFSAEFPKEGPSILRIQQVVRGDSAAYFCASSLTPRTSNTGELFFGEGSRLTVL.

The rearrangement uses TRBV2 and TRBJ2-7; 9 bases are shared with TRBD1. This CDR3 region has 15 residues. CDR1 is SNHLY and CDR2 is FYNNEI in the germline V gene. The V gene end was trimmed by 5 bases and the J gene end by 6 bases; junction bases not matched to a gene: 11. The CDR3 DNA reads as TGTGCCAGCAGTCCCTGGACAGGGGCTATTGGCGAGCAGTACTTC. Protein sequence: CASSPWTGAIGEQYF.

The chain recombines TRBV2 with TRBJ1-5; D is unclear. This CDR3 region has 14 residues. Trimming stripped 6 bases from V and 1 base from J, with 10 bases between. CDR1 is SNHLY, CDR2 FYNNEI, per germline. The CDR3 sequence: CASRGALSNQPQHF. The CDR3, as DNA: TGTGCCAGCAGAGGAGCGTTAAGCAATCAGCCCCAGCATTTT.

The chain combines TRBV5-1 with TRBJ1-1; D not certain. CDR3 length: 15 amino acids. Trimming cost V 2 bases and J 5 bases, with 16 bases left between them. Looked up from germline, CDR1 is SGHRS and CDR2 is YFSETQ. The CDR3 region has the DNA TGCGCCAGCAGCTTTAGGTCAACTAAGGAAACTGAAGCTTTCTTT. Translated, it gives CASSFRSTKETEAFF.

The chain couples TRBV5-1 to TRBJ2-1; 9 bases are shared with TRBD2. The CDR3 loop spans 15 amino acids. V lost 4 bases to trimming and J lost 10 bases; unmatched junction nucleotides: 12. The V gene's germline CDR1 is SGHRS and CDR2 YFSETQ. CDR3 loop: CASSPGGSGSGEQFF. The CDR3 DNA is TGCGCCAGCAGCCCCGGGGGTAGCGGGAGCGGCGAGCAGTTCTTC.

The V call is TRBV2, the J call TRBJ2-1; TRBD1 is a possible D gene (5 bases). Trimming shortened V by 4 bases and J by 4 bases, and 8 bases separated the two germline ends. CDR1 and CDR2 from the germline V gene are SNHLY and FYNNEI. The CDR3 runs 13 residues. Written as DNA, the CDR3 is TGTGCCAGCAGTGGAGACAGTTACAATGAGCAGTTCTTC. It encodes CASSGDSYNEQFF.

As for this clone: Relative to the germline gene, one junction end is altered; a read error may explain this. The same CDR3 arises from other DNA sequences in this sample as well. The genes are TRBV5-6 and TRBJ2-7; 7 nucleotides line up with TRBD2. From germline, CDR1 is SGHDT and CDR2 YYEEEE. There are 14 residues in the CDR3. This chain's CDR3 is CASSLGLFLYEQYF. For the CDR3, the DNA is TGTGCCAGCAGTTTGGGACTATTCCTCTACGAGCAGTACTTC.

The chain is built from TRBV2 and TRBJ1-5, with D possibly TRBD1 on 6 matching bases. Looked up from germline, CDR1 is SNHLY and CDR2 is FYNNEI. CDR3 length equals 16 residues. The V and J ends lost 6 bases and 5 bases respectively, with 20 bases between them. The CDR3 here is CASSHYITGSDQPQHF. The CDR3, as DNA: TGTGCCAGCAGCCACTATATAACAGGGAGTGATCAGCCCCAGCATTTT. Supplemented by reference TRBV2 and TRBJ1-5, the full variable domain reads EPEVTQTPSHQVTQMGQEVILRCVPISNHLYFYWYRQILGQKVEFLVSFYNNEISEKSEIFDDQFSVERPDGSNFTLKIRSTKLEDSAMYFCASSHYITGSDQPQHFGDGTRLSIL.

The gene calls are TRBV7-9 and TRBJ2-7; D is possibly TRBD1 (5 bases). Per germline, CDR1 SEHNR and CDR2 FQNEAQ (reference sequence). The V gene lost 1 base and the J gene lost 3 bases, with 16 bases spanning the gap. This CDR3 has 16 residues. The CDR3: CASSLGGRPGSYEQYF. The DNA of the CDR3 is TGTGCCAGCAGCTTAGGGGGCAGGCCAGGAAGCTACGAGCAGTACTTC.

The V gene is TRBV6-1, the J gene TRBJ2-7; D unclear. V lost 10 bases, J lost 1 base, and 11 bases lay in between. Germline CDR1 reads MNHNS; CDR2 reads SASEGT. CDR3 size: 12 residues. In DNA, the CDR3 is TGTGCCACCGGAGTTAATTCCTACGAGCAGTACTTC. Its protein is CATGVNSYEQYF.

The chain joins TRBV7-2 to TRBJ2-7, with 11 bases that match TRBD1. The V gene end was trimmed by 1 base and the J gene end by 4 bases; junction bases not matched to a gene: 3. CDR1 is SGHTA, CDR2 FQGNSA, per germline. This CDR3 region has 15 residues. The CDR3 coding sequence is TGTGCCAGCAGCTTAGTCGGGACAGGGGGGTACGAGCAGTACTTC. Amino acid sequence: CASSLVGTGGYEQYF.

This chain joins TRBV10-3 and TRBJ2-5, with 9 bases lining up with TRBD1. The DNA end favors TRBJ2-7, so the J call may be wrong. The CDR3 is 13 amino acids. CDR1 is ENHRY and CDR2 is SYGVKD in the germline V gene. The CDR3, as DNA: TGTGCCACTCGGGTACAGGGGGCGGACGAGCAGTACTTC. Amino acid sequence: CATRVQGADEQYF.

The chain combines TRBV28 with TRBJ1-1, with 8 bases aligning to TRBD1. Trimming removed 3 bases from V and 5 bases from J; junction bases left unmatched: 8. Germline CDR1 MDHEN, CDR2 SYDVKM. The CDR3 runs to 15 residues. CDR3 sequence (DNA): TGTGCCAGCAGTTTCGGCAGGGGGCTTGGTACTGAAGCTTTCTTT. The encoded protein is CASSFGRGLGTEAFF.

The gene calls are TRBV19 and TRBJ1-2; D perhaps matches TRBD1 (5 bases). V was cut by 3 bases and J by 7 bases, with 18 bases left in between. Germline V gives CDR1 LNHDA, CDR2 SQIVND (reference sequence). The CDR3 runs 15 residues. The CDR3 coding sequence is TGTGCCAGTAGTATCACGACCAGAACAGGCTCTGGCTACACCTTC. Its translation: CASSITTRTGSGYTF.

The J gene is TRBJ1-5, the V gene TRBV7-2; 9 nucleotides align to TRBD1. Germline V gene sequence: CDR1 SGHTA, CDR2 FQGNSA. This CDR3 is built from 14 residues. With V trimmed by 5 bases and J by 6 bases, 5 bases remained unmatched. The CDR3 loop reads CASSPGQGAQPQHF. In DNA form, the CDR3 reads TGTGCCAGCAGCCCGGGACAGGGCGCTCAGCCCCAGCATTTT.

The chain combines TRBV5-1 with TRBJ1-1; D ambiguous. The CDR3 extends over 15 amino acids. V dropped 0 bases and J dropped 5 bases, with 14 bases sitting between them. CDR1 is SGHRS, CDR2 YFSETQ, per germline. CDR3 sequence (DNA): TGCGCCAGCAGCTTGGCAGGCCATCGAATTACTGAAGCTTTCTTT. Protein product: CASSLAGHRITEAFF.

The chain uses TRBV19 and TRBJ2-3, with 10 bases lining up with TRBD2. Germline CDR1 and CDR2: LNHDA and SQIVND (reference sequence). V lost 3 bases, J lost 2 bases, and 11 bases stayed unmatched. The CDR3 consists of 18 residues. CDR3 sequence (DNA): TGTGCCAGTAGTATCAGCGGGGGGGGGCAGGGTCTCACAGATACGCAGTATTTT. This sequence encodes CASSISGGGQGLTDTQYF.

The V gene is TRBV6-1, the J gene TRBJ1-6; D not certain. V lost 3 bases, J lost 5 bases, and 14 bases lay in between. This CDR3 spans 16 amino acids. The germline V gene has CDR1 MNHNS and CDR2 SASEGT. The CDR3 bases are TGTGCCAGCAGTGATCAACAGACCCCAAATAATTCACCCCTCCACTTT. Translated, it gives CASSDQQTPNNSPLHF.

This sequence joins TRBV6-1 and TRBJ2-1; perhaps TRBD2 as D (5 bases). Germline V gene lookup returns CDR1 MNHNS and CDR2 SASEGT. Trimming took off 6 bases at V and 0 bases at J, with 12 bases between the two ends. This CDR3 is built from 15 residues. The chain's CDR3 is CASRDSPSSYNEQFF. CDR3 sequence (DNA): TGTGCCAGCAGGGACTCTCCAAGCTCCTACAATGAGCAGTTCTTC.

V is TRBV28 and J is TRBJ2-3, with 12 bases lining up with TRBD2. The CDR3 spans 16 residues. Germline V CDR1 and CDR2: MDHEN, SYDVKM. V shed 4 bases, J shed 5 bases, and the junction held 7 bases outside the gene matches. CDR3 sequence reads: CASSSGAGLAGDTQYF. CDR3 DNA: TGTGCCAGCAGTTCCGGGGCGGGACTAGCGGGAGATACGCAGTATTTT.

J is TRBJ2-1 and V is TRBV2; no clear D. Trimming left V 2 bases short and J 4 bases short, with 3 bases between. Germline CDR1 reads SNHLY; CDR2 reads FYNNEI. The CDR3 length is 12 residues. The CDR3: CASSEQYNEQFF. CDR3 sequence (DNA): TGTGCCAGCAGTGAACAGTACAATGAGCAGTTCTTC.